The 3 T cell receptor beta chains listed next were all sequenced from one sample in a study of cytomegalovirus exposure and HLA in healthy donors. 60 Vbeta and 13 Jbeta primers were used in PCR. Clones were sequenced by immunoSEQ multiplex PCR, and TCRdb holds only the in-frame ones, with some missing. The profile shows about 110,000 clones, 60% to 85% of them singletons. The sequencing sample was made of PBMCs. These receptors were obtained from a woman aged 25 to 39 in good health and CMV-seronegative.

This rearrangement joins TRBV11-3 to TRBJ2-7; 10 bases align to TRBD1. Germline loops: CDR1 SGHNT, CDR2 YENEEA. V lost 1 base to trimming and J lost 2 bases; unmatched junction nucleotides: 2. This CDR3 is built from 15 residues. CDR3 region: CASSLGTGGPYEQYF. The CDR3 DNA sequence: TGTGCCAGCAGCTTAGGGACAGGGGGTCCCTACGAGCAGTACTTC.

The genes are TRBV11-2 and TRBJ2-5; 9 bases map to TRBD2. CDR3 length equals 16 residues. Germline CDR1 and CDR2: SGHAT and FQNNGV. J was trimmed by 4 bases and V by 5 bases; bases with no gene match: 11. CDR3: CASSRAGLARVETQYF. CDR3 in DNA: TGTGCCAGCAGCCGGGCGGGACTAGCTCGGGTAGAGACCCAGTACTTC.

The chain recombines TRBV30 with TRBJ2-2, with D uncertain. The length of the CDR3 is 13 residues. V shed 1 base and J shed 5 bases, with 8 bases lying between them. CDR1 is GTSNPN, CDR2 SVGIG, per germline (reference sequence). The CDR3 sequence: CAWSGQWTGELFF. The CDR3 DNA reads TGTGCCTGGAGTGGACAATGGACCGGGGAGCTGTTTTTT.